The 21 T cell receptor beta chains reported below all come from one sample, sequenced in a study of T-cell reconstitution after alpha-beta-depleted transplantation in children (dated by TCRdb to 2016 to 2017). General findings and caveats noted by the study authors: The frequencies of hyperexpanded clones fell over the following months, and after one year, T-cell counts and TCRbeta diversity were mostly attributed to newly produced T cells.

Their target antigens are unknown. The receptor library was made with PCR. Sequenced on an Illumina HiSeq 2500. To normalize quantification of the TCRbeta repertoire, the TCR libraries were built with molecular barcoding that relied on unique molecular identifiers. TCRdb reworked the public reads: Q25 trimming with fastp, MiXCR clone assembly, productive beta chains retained. Rows merge per CDR3 protein into single entries with the most common DNA and genes. The sample yields around 270,000 distinct CDR3 sequences; over 7.5% were counted once. The ten largest make up 9.1% of the sample. What this sample's treatment or condition label stands for: allogeneic hematopoietic cell transplantation with graft depleted of TCRalphabeta T cells and CD19 B cells. This material consisted of peripheral blood, taken 360 days after TCRalphabeta/CD19-depleted stem cell transplant. Source of these receptors: a female patient between 2 and 15 years old who had a stem cell transplant for Fanconi anemia, so the T cells may come from the graft donor.

This clonotype was seen many times. The chain links TRBV27 to TRBJ2-3; 10 positions match TRBD2. V lost 3 bases and J lost 3; bases outside the gene matches: 9. This CDR3 region has 17 residues. Germline assignment: CDR1 MNHEY and CDR2 SMNVEV (reference sequence). DNA for the CDR3: TGTGCCAGCAGTTTGTTTTCTAGCGGGAGCGGGACAGATACGCAGTATTTT. This translates into CASSLFSSGSGTDTQYF.

This clonotype has ten or more counts. The chain employs TRBV5-1 and TRBJ2-3, with D maybe TRBD2 (5 bases). With 0 bases removed from V and 2 bases from J, the gap between germline ends came to 7 bases. CDR1 and CDR2 from the germline V gene are SGHRS and YFSETQ. CDR3 length: 14 amino acids. CDR3 loop: CASSLALATDTQYF. In DNA, the CDR3 is TGCGCCAGCAGCTTGGCCCTAGCCACAGATACGCAGTATTTT.

This clonotype was detected ten times or more. The chain has TRBV10-2 and TRBJ1-1; D is uncertain. The CDR3 runs 12 residues. V lost 3 bases to trimming and J lost 9 bases, with 11 bases between them. Germline V gene lookup returns CDR1 WSHSY and CDR2 SAAADI. The DNA of the CDR3 is TGCGCCAGCAGTGATATTCGCAGAAAAGCTTTCTTT. Translated, it gives CASSDIRRKAFF.

This clonotype was counted many times. This rearrangement joins TRBV15 to TRBJ2-2, with D possibly TRBD1 on 5 matching bases. CDR1 and CDR2 (germline): LNHNV, YYDKDF (reference sequence). The CDR3 totals 15 residues. Between the trimmed V and J ends, which lost 3 bases and 5 bases, there was a span of 13 bases. CDR3 region: CATSRFGHPTGELFF. The CDR3 DNA is TGTGCCACCAGCAGGTTTGGACACCCGACCGGGGAGCTGTTTTTT.

V and J are TRBV5-4 and TRBJ2-1; no definite D call. Germline V gene lookup returns CDR1 SGHNT and CDR2 YYREEE (reference sequence). This CDR3 is 13 amino acids long. Trimming removed 7 bases at V and 4 bases at J, with 12 bases between. CDR3 region: CASGSGPYNEQFF. The CDR3 bases are TGTGCCAGCGGCTCCGGGCCTTACAATGAGCAGTTCTTC. The variable domain in full, with the rest retrieved from reference TRBV5-4 and TRBJ2-1, is ETGVTQSPTHLIKTRGQQVTLRCSSQSGHNTVSWYQQALGQGPQFIFQYYREEENGRGNFPPRFSGLQFPNYSSELNVNALELDDSALYLCASGSGPYNEQFFGPGTRLTVL.

This clonotype has a handful of counts. The chain links TRBV9 to TRBJ1-5; a possible D gene is TRBD1 (5 bases). The CDR3 has 13 residues. V lost 7 bases, J lost 7 bases, and 15 bases lay in between. Germline values: CDR1 SGDLS, CDR2 YYNGEE. This chain's CDR3 is CASFQTGDQPQHF. As DNA, the CDR3 is TGTGCCAGCTTTCAAACTGGGGACCAGCCCCAGCATTTT. The full variable domain, rest sourced from reference TRBV9 and TRBJ1-5, is DSGVTQTPKHLITATGQRVTLRCSPRSGDLSVYWYQQSLDQGLQFLIQYYNGEERAKGNILERFSAQQFPDLHSELNLSSLELGDSALYFCASFQTGDQPQHFGDGTRLSIL.

This clonotype was observed many times. The rearrangement uses TRBV11-2 and TRBJ2-7; D gene uncertain. The germline V and J ends were trimmed by 2 bases and 0 bases, with 11 bases remaining between them. The CDR3 spans 15 residues. CDR1 is SGHAT and CDR2 is FQNNGV in the germline V gene. CDR3 region: CASSLRQVPSYEQYF. The CDR3 bases are TGTGCCAGCAGCTTAAGGCAGGTTCCCTCCTACGAGCAGTACTTC.

At least ten counts were recorded for this clonotype. The chain links TRBV20-1 to TRBJ1-5, with unresolved D. The CDR3 has 15 residues. Germline CDR1 is DFQATT and CDR2 is SNEGSKA (reference sequence). V lost 1 base, J lost 0 bases, and 10 bases lay in between. CDR3 DNA: TGCAGTGCTAGAGGTCTAGTGGATAGCAATCAGCCCCAGCATTTT. Its protein is CSARGLVDSNQPQHF.

The chain couples TRBV21-1 to TRBJ2-7; the table's TRBD2 call for D was not verified on the DNA. TRBV21-1 is a documented pseudogene. This CDR3 is 16 amino acids long. In DNA form, the CDR3 reads TGTGCCAGCAGCAAACCGCTGAGGCGGGGGGGGAACGAGCAGTACTTC. Translation gives CASSKPLRRGGNEQYF.

The chain uses TRBV11-2 and TRBJ2-3; D is uncertain. This CDR3 region has 13 residues. Trimming removed 7 bases from V and 1 base from J, with 9 bases in between. The germline gives CDR1 SGHAT, CDR2 FQNNGV. The DNA for the CDR3 is TGTGCCAGCACCGCGTCGGGCACAGATACGCAGTATTTT. Its protein product is CASTASGTDTQYF.

Concerning this clonotype itself: A much larger clone lies one base from this, so it may be a read error. The CDR3 does not end in the conserved phenylalanine or tryptophan, so this is likely a read error. This rearrangement joins TRBV20-1 to TRBJ1-2; 8 bases map to TRBD1. The CDR3 is 17 residues long. The ends lost 0 bases at V and 4 bases at J; junction bases unmatched: 13. The germline V gene encodes CDR1 DFQATT and CDR2 SNEGSKA (reference sequence). As DNA, the CDR3 is TGCAGTGCTAGAGATCCTACGTCGTCAGGACAGGGCTATGGCTACACCTCC. The encoded protein is CSARDPTSSGQGYGYTS.

This clonotype was recorded at least ten times. The J gene is TRBJ1-2, the V gene TRBV6-6, with D possibly TRBD1 on 5 matching bases. Germline V CDR1 and CDR2: MNHNY, SVGAGI (reference sequence). The CDR3 is made up of 13 amino acids. V lost 2 bases to trimming and J lost 8 bases, with 12 bases between them. In nucleotides, the CDR3 is TGTGCCAGCAGTTACCGCAGGGATTACGGCTACACCTTC. This gives the protein CASSYRRDYGYTF.

This clonotype was seen ten or more times. J is TRBJ2-1 and V is TRBV12-3 or TRBV12-4; a weak D match, TRBD1 (5 bases). Trimming shortened V by 5 bases and J by 3 bases, and 23 bases separated the two germline ends. The CDR3 totals 18 residues. CDR3 loop: CASSPVGNRNPLYNEQFF. For the CDR3, the DNA is TGTGCCAGCAGTCCCGTAGGAAACAGGAACCCCCTCTACAATGAGCAGTTCTTC.

At least ten counts were recorded for this clonotype. At one of its ends the junction is not consistent with the germline gene, which may arise from a read error. The rearrangement uses TRBV5-1 and TRBJ1-1; D is unresolved. The germline CDR1 and CDR2 sequences are SGHRS and YFSETQ. This CDR3 contains 13 residues. The CDR3 nucleotides are TGCGCCAGCAGCTTGAGAGGTGGGTCTGACGCTTTCTTT. It is translated as CASSLRGGSDAFF.

CDR3 sequence: CSARGGSGKRGTSTDTQYF. As DNA, the CDR3 is TGCAGTGCTAGAGGGGGGTCCGGGAAGCGGGGGACTAGCACAGATACGCAGTATTTT. The V call is TRBV20-1, the J call TRBJ2-3; 8 bases agree with TRBD2. Germline V CDR1 and CDR2: DFQATT, SNEGSKA (reference sequence). The CDR3 covers 19 residues. J gave up 0 bases and V 1 base, and 15 bases lay outside the gene matches.

The J gene is TRBJ2-7, the V gene TRBV30; the D is unclear. V lost 0 bases to trimming and J lost 1 base, with 4 bases between them. This CDR3 contains 12 residues. CDR1 GTSNPN and CDR2 SVGIG come from the germline V gene (reference sequence). Here the CDR3 DNA reads TGTGCCTGGAGTGTGATGTCCTACGAGCAGTACTTC. Translating it yields CAWSVMSYEQYF.

The J gene is TRBJ1-2, the V gene TRBV7-2; no reliable D call. With 4 bases removed from V and 8 bases from J, the gap between germline ends came to 14 bases. Germline CDR1 is SGHTA and CDR2 is FQGNSA. The CDR3 runs to 13 residues. The CDR3 sequence: CASSSGDNWGYTF. CDR3 sequence (DNA): TGTGCCAGCAGCTCCGGTGACAACTGGGGCTACACCTTC.

This clonotype was seen only a few times. The chain recombines TRBV29-1 with TRBJ1-1; D is uncertain. V shed 4 bases and J shed 5 bases, with 5 bases lying between them. CDR1 and CDR2 (germline): SQVTM, ANQGSEA. The CDR3 spans 10 residues. In DNA, the CDR3 is TGCAGCGTTGTTTTGACTGAAGCTTTCTTT. This gives the protein CSVVLTEAFF.

The sample holds a few counts of this clonotype. The chain is built from TRBV5-1 and TRBJ1-2, with 8 bases identical to TRBD1. The CDR3 consists of 13 residues. J lost 8 bases, V lost 4 bases, and 7 bases had no gene match. Germline lookup yields CDR1 SGHRS and CDR2 YFSETQ. The CDR3 protein is CASSLTGGGGYTF. In DNA form, the CDR3 reads TGCGCCAGCAGCCTTACAGGGGGTGGCGGCTACACCTTC.

V usage is TRBV9 and J usage is TRBJ1-1, with D possibly matching TRBD1 (6 bases). The germline V gene has CDR1 SGDLS and CDR2 YYNGEE. Trimming pared 3 bases from V and 1 base from J, leaving 16 bases between. CDR3 length: 16 residues. CDR3: CASSGAVPQGNTEAFF. The DNA of the CDR3 is TGTGCCAGCAGCGGAGCTGTTCCACAGGGGAACACTGAAGCTTTCTTT. Drawing the rest from reference TRBV9 and TRBJ1-1, the complete variable domain is DSGVTQTPKHLITATGQRVTLRCSPRSGDLSVYWYQQSLDQGLQFLIQYYNGEERAKGNILERFSAQQFPDLHSELNLSSLELGDSALYFCASSGAVPQGNTEAFFGQGTRLTVV.

This clonotype was recorded at least ten times. The chain has TRBV7-9 and TRBJ2-3, with D tentatively TRBD2 (6 bases). This CDR3 has 16 residues. Trimming removed 0 bases at V and 1 base at J, with 11 bases between. Per the germline V gene, CDR1 is SEHNR and CDR2 is FQNEAQ (reference sequence). The CDR3 nucleotides read TGTGCCAGCAGCTTAGCTCTCGCGGGGCGCACAGATACGCAGTATTTT. It specifies CASSLALAGRTDTQYF.